The rows below give T cell receptor beta chains drawn from one sample of a study of control samples from healthy donors and cancer patients. TCRdb's table, derived via immunoSEQ multiplex PCR, lists solely in-frame clones and lacks some. The sample lists roughly 55,000 clones; 88% were seen once. What was sequenced was blood. These TCRs come from a man aged 45-60 years in good health. Each CDR3 is given with its conserved first and last residue. A D gene is named only where the DNA matches it firmly. Rows give clone size only sometimes, using once, few, many, or a class for an expanded clone.

clone size: -
J gene: TRBJ2-1
D gene: -
V gene: TRBV14
CDR3 DNA: TGTGCCAGCAGCCACGAGGGTCCCAATGAGCAGTTCTTC
CDR3 protein: CASSHEGPNEQFF

clone size: -
J gene: TRBJ1-1
D gene: -
V gene: TRBV3-1/TRBV3-2
CDR3 DNA: TGTGCCAGCAGCCAAGATATGAACACTGAAGCTTTCTTT
CDR3 protein: CASSQDMNTEAFF

clone size: -
J gene: TRBJ2-3
D gene: -
V gene: TRBV19
CDR3 DNA: TGTGCCAGTAGTAGCTCTATCACAGATACGCAGTATTTT
CDR3 protein: CASSSSITDTQYF

clone size: -
J gene: TRBJ1-3
D gene: -
V gene: TRBV15
CDR3 DNA: TGTGCCACCAGCAGAGATCAGGGGCGAGCTGGAAACACCATATATTTT
CDR3 protein: CATSRDQGRAGNTIYF

clone size: few
J gene: TRBJ2-6
D gene: -
V gene: TRBV19
CDR3 DNA: TGTGCCAGTAATGAGGACCTCCGCTCTGGGGCCAACGTCCTGACTTTC
CDR3 protein: CASNEDLRSGANVLTF

clone size: -
J gene: TRBJ2-7
D gene: -
V gene: TRBV7-9
CDR3 DNA: TGTGCCAGCAGCTTCGGGGGCACTCTTGGCGAGCAGTACTTC
CDR3 protein: CASSFGGTLGEQYF

clone size: few
J gene: TRBJ1-4
D gene: TRBD1
V gene: TRBV11-2
CDR3 DNA: TGTGCCAGCAGCCCGTTCGAGGGGGCAGGGGAAAAACTGTTTTTT
CDR3 protein: CASSPFEGAGEKLFF

clone size: -
J gene: TRBJ1-3
D gene: TRBD1
V gene: TRBV9
CDR3 DNA: TGTGCCAGCAGCGCGCCAGGGACAGTCTCTGGAAACACCATATATTTT
CDR3 protein: CASSAPGTVSGNTIYF

clone size: -
J gene: TRBJ2-2
D gene: -
V gene: TRBV5-1
CDR3 DNA: TGCGCCAGCAGCTTGTACGGACACACCGGGGAGCTGTTTTTT
CDR3 protein: CASSLYGHTGELFF

clone size: -
J gene: TRBJ2-7
D gene: -
V gene: TRBV19
CDR3 DNA: TGTGCCAGTAGTATAGTGGGGGGCTACGAGCAGTACTTC
CDR3 protein: CASSIVGGYEQYF

clone size: -
J gene: TRBJ1-4
D gene: -
V gene: TRBV5-5
CDR3 DNA: TGTGCCAGCAGCTTGGCCATTGGAACAGGGAGTGAAAAACTGTTTTTT
CDR3 protein: CASSLAIGTGSEKLFF

clone size: -
J gene: TRBJ1-3
D gene: -
V gene: TRBV12-3/TRBV12-4
CDR3 DNA: TGTGCCAGCGGGCCTGGGAACACCATATATTTT
CDR3 protein: CASGPGNTIYF

clone size: -
J gene: TRBJ2-1
D gene: -
V gene: TRBV28
CDR3 DNA: TGTGCCAGCACCGCCTCCTACAATGAGCAGTTCTTC
CDR3 protein: CASTASYNEQFF

clone size: once
J gene: TRBJ2-1
D gene: -
V gene: TRBV6-2/TRBV6-3
CDR3 DNA: TGTGCCAGCAGTTACGCTTTTTACAATGAGCAGTTCTTC
CDR3 protein: CASSYAFYNEQFF

clone size: -
J gene: TRBJ1-5
D gene: -
V gene: TRBV10-3
CDR3 DNA: TGTGCCATCAGTGAGTCGGGGGGCAATCAGCCCCAGCATTTT
CDR3 protein: CAISESGGNQPQHF

clone size: -
J gene: TRBJ1-2
D gene: -
V gene: TRBV7-8
CDR3 DNA: TGTGCCAGCAGCTTAGTATTGGGGTTTCACTATGGCTACACCTTC
CDR3 protein: CASSLVLGFHYGYTF

clone size: -
J gene: TRBJ2-5
D gene: -
V gene: TRBV7-2
CDR3 DNA: TGTGCCAGCAGCTTAGGTCGGGCTTTCAGAGAGACCCAGTACTTC
CDR3 protein: CASSLGRAFRETQYF

clone size: -
J gene: TRBJ1-4
D gene: -
V gene: TRBV30
CDR3 DNA: TGTGCCTGGAGTGAGGGGGATGAAAAACTGTTTTTT
CDR3 protein: CAWSEGDEKLFF

clone size: once
J gene: TRBJ2-4
D gene: -
V gene: TRBV7-9
CDR3 DNA: TGTGCCAGCAGCTTTGAGACAAACATTCAGTACTTC
CDR3 protein: CASSFETNIQYF

clone size: -
J gene: TRBJ1-1
D gene: -
V gene: TRBV6-5
CDR3 DNA: TGTGCCAGCAGTTACTCGACGGGGGAAACTGAAGCTTTCTTT
CDR3 protein: CASSYSTGETEAFF

clone size: -
J gene: TRBJ1-5
D gene: TRBD1
V gene: TRBV27
CDR3 DNA: TGTGCCAGCAGCCAGGGGGCGCGAAGCAATCAGCCCCAGCATTTT
CDR3 protein: CASSQGARSNQPQHF

clone size: -
J gene: TRBJ2-7
D gene: -
V gene: TRBV7-8
CDR3 DNA: TGTGCCAGCAGCCTCCAACAGGGCTCCTACGAGCAGTACTTC
CDR3 protein: CASSLQQGSYEQYF

clone size: -
J gene: TRBJ1-5
D gene: -
V gene: TRBV2
CDR3 DNA: TGTGCCAGCAGTCAGGGGCCGAATCAGCCCCAGCATTTT
CDR3 protein: CASSQGPNQPQHF

clone size: -
J gene: TRBJ1-1
D gene: -
V gene: TRBV28
CDR3 DNA: TGTGCCAGCAGGGGGAGGGGGGCGAACACTGAAGCTTTCTTT
CDR3 protein: CASRGRGANTEAFF

clone size: few
J gene: TRBJ1-5
D gene: -
V gene: TRBV19
CDR3 DNA: TGTGCCAGTAGTAGGCAGGAGAATCAGCCCCAGCATTTT
CDR3 protein: CASSRQENQPQHF

clone size: -
J gene: TRBJ1-1
D gene: -
V gene: TRBV19
CDR3 DNA: TGTGCCAGTAGTATTAGCGGGAACACTGAAGCTTTCTTT
CDR3 protein: CASSISGNTEAFF

clone size: -
J gene: TRBJ1-2
D gene: -
V gene: TRBV9
CDR3 DNA: TGTGCCAGCAGCGTAGGGGGGTCTACCTCCTATGGCTACACCTTC
CDR3 protein: CASSVGGSTSYGYTF

clone size: -
J gene: TRBJ2-2
D gene: -
V gene: TRBV7-9
CDR3 DNA: TGTGCCAGCAGCTTAGTCCAGGGGCACGACACCGGGGAGCTGTTTTTT
CDR3 protein: CASSLVQGHDTGELFF

clone size: -
J gene: TRBJ1-5
D gene: -
V gene: TRBV6-2/TRBV6-3
CDR3 DNA: TGTGCCAGCAGTTCCCAAGGAAAGTGGAGCAATCAGCCCCAGCATTTT
CDR3 protein: CASSSQGKWSNQPQHF

clone size: -
J gene: TRBJ2-7
D gene: -
V gene: TRBV29-1
CDR3 DNA: TGCAGCGTTGAAAAAGGGGCGGGGGCCGCCTACGAGCAGTACTTC
CDR3 protein: CSVEKGAGAAYEQYF

clone size: -
J gene: TRBJ2-7
D gene: -
V gene: TRBV13
CDR3 DNA: TGTGCCAGCAGCTTAAGGCGTCTCTACGAGCAGTACTTC
CDR3 protein: CASSLRRLYEQYF

clone size: once
J gene: TRBJ1-5
D gene: TRBD1
V gene: TRBV6-5
CDR3 DNA: TGTGCCAGCAGGCCATGGGGACAGGGGAATCAGCCCCAGCATTTT
CDR3 protein: CASRPWGQGNQPQHF

clone size: -
J gene: TRBJ1-5
D gene: -
V gene: TRBV7-2
CDR3 DNA: TGTGCCAGCAGCTCTACCGGGACACTTGGTCAGCCCCAGCATTTT
CDR3 protein: CASSSTGTLGQPQHF

clone size: once
J gene: TRBJ1-1
D gene: TRBD1
V gene: TRBV5-5
CDR3 DNA: TGTGCCAGCAGCACACGACCCAAGACAGGGGTCGTGACTGAAGCTTTCTTT
CDR3 protein: CASSTRPKTGVVTEAFF

clone size: -
J gene: TRBJ2-1
D gene: TRBD2
V gene: TRBV12-3/TRBV12-4
CDR3 DNA: TGTGCCAGCAGTTCCGGGGAGGGAGGTGAGCAGTTCTTC
CDR3 protein: CASSSGEGGEQFF

clone size: -
J gene: TRBJ1-1
D gene: -
V gene: TRBV25-1
CDR3 DNA: TGTGCCAGCAGTGAAGCCTGCTGGACTGAAGCTTTCTTT
CDR3 protein: CASSEACWTEAFF

clone size: -
J gene: TRBJ2-3
D gene: TRBD2
V gene: TRBV30
CDR3 DNA: TGTGCCCGGGGGACTAGCGGGTACACAGATACGCAGTATTTT
CDR3 protein: CARGTSGYTDTQYF

clone size: -
J gene: TRBJ1-1
D gene: -
V gene: TRBV11-2
CDR3 DNA: TGTGCCAGCAGCCCCCTCGGCAGCATGAACACTGAAGCTTTCTTT
CDR3 protein: CASSPLGSMNTEAFF

clone size: -
J gene: TRBJ2-7
D gene: TRBD2
V gene: TRBV4-1
CDR3 DNA: TGCGCCAGCAGCCAAGGAGTAGCGGGTGGCTACGAGCAGTACTTC
CDR3 protein: CASSQGVAGGYEQYF

clone size: -
J gene: TRBJ2-5
D gene: TRBD2
V gene: TRBV24-1
CDR3 DNA: TGTGCCACCAGTGACCCGAGCGGGAGTGGGGAGACCCAGTACTTC
CDR3 protein: CATSDPSGSGETQYF

clone size: -
J gene: TRBJ2-7
D gene: TRBD2
V gene: TRBV6-7
CDR3 DNA: TGTGCCCGCTTTAAAACTAGCGGGAAATACGAGCAGTACTTC
CDR3 protein: CARFKTSGKYEQYF

clone size: -
J gene: TRBJ2-1
D gene: -
V gene: TRBV24-1
CDR3 DNA: TGTGCCACAGAGAGCGGGTGGAACAATGAGCAGTTCTTC
CDR3 protein: CATESGWNNEQFF

clone size: -
J gene: TRBJ2-3
D gene: -
V gene: TRBV11-2
CDR3 DNA: TGTGCCAGCAGCTCCTCAGGGGGGGAGAGGTGGGCAGATACGCAGTATTTT
CDR3 protein: CASSSSGGERWADTQYF

clone size: -
J gene: TRBJ2-1
D gene: TRBD2
V gene: TRBV5-4
CDR3 DNA: TGTGCCAGCAGCTTATTTTCGGGACTAGCGGGAGAGCAGTTCTTC
CDR3 protein: CASSLFSGLAGEQFF

clone size: -
J gene: TRBJ2-7
D gene: TRBD1
V gene: TRBV6-2/TRBV6-3
CDR3 DNA: TGTGCCAGCAGTTCCCGGCTAGGACAGGGAAGCAACGAGCAGTACTTC
CDR3 protein: CASSSRLGQGSNEQYF

clone size: -
J gene: TRBJ2-5
D gene: -
V gene: TRBV11-2
CDR3 DNA: TGTGCCAGCAGCTTAGTTAGTGGTCCTGCTCAAGAGACCCAGTACTTC
CDR3 protein: CASSLVSGPAQETQYF

clone size: -
J gene: TRBJ2-1
D gene: TRBD2
V gene: TRBV27
CDR3 DNA: TGTGCCAGCAGTTTAAGGGTGGGAGGGCCAAGGAATGAGCAGTTCTTC
CDR3 protein: CASSLRVGGPRNEQFF

clone size: few
J gene: TRBJ1-5
D gene: -
V gene: TRBV3-1/TRBV3-2
CDR3 DNA: TGTGCCAGCAGACGACAGACATTTAGCAATCAGCCCCAGCATTTT
CDR3 protein: CASRRQTFSNQPQHF

clone size: -
J gene: TRBJ2-2
D gene: -
V gene: TRBV7-3
CDR3 DNA: TGTGCCAGCAGCTCCCGGGGAGGGGAGCTGTTTTTT
CDR3 protein: CASSSRGGELFF

clone size: -
J gene: TRBJ1-1
D gene: -
V gene: TRBV10-3
CDR3 DNA: TGTGCCATCAGTGAGGCCCAGTTGAACACTGAAGCTTTCTTT
CDR3 protein: CAISEAQLNTEAFF

clone size: -
J gene: TRBJ1-1
D gene: TRBD1
V gene: TRBV28
CDR3 DNA: TGTGCCAGCAGTAAAGGGGGCCGGAACACTGAAGCTTTCTTT
CDR3 protein: CASSKGGRNTEAFF

clone size: -
J gene: TRBJ2-2
D gene: TRBD2
V gene: TRBV5-4
CDR3 DNA: TGTGCCAGCAGCTTGGGAGCGGGAGACGGCGGGGAGCTGTTTTTT
CDR3 protein: CASSLGAGDGGELFF

clone size: -
J gene: TRBJ2-7
D gene: -
V gene: TRBV7-9
CDR3 DNA: TGTGCCAGCAGCTCCGGAGAAATGGGACCTCGCGAGCAGTACTTC
CDR3 protein: CASSSGEMGPREQYF

clone size: -
J gene: TRBJ1-3
D gene: -
V gene: TRBV11-2
CDR3 DNA: TGTGCCAGCAGCTTAAGTCCGAGTGGAAACACCATATATTTT
CDR3 protein: CASSLSPSGNTIYF

clone size: -
J gene: TRBJ1-4
D gene: TRBD1
V gene: TRBV5-5
CDR3 DNA: TGTGCCAGCAGCCCATCCAGGGGGACTAATGAAAAACTGTTTTTT
CDR3 protein: CASSPSRGTNEKLFF

clone size: -
J gene: TRBJ2-5
D gene: -
V gene: TRBV19
CDR3 DNA: TGTGCCAGTAGGAAGGGGCAAGAGACCCAGTACTTC
CDR3 protein: CASRKGQETQYF